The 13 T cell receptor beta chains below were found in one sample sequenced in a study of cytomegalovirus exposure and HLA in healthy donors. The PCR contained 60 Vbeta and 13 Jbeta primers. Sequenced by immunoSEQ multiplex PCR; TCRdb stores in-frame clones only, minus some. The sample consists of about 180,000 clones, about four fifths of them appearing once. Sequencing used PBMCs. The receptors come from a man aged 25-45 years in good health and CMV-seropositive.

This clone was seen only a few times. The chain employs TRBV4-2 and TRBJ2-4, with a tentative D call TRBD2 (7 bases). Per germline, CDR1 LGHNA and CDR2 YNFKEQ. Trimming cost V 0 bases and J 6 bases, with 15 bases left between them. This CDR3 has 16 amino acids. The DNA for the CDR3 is TGTGCCAGCAGCCAAGAAGTGGCGGGGGCCGGAAACATTCAGTACTTC. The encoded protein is CASSQEVAGAGNIQYF.

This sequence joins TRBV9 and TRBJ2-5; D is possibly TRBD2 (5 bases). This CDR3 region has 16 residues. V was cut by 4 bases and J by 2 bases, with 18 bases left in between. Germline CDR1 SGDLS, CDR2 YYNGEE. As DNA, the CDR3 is TGTGCCAGCAGCACCCGTGGGTTCCCGGGACAAGAGACCCAGTACTTC. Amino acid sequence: CASSTRGFPGQETQYF.

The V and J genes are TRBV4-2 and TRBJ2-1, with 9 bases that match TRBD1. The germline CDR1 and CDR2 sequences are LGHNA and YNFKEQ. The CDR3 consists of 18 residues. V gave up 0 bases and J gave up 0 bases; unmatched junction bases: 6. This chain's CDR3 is CASSQDGGTGLSYNEQFF. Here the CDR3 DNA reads TGTGCCAGCAGCCAAGATGGAGGGACAGGGCTCTCCTACAATGAGCAGTTCTTC.

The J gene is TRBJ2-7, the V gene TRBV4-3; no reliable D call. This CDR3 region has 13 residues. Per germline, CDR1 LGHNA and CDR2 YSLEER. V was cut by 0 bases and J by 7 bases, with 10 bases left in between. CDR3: CASSQDATEEQYF. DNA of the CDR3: TGCGCCAGCAGCCAAGACGCTACAGAGGAGCAGTACTTC.

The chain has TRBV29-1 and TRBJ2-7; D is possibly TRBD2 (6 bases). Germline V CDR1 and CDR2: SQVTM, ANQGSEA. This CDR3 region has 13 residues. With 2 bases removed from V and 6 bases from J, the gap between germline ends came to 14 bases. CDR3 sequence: CSVERLATAEQYF. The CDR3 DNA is TGCAGCGTTGAAAGGCTAGCGACGGCCGAGCAGTACTTC.

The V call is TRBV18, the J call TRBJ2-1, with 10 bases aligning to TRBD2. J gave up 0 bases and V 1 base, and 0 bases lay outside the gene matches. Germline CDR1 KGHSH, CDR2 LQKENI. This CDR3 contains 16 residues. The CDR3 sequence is CASSPQRGGSYNEQFF. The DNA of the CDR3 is TGTGCCAGCTCACCACAGCGGGGGGGCTCCTACAATGAGCAGTTCTTC.

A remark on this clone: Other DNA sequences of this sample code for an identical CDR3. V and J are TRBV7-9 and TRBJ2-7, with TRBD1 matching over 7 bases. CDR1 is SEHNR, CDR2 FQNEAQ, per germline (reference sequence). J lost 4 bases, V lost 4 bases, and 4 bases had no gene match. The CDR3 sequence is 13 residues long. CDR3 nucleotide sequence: TGTGCCAGCAGCTCCCGGGACAGTTACGAGCAGTACTTC. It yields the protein CASSSRDSYEQYF.

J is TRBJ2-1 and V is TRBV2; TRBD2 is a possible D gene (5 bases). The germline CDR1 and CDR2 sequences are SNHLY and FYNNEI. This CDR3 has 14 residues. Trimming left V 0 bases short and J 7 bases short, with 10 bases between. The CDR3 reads CASSEAEASNEQFF. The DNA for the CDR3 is TGTGCCAGCAGTGAAGCGGAGGCAAGTAATGAGCAGTTCTTC.

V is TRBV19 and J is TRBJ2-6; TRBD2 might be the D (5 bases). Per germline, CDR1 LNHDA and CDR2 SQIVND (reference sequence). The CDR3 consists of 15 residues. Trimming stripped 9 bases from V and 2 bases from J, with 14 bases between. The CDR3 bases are TGTGCCAGCAGCCGACGGGGTACTGGGGCCAACGTCCTGACTTTC. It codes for CASSRRGTGANVLTF.

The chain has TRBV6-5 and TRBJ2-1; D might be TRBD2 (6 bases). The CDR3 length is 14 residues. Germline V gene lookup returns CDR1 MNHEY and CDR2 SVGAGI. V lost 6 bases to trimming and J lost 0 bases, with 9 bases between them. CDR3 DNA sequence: TGTGCCAGCAGGCCGACTAGCTCCTACAATGAGCAGTTCTTC. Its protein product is CASRPTSSYNEQFF.

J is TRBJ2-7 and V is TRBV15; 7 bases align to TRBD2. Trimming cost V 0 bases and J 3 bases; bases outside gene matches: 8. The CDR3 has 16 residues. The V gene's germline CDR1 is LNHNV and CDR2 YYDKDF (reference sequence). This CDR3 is CATSRDLGRRDYEQYF. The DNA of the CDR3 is TGTGCCACCAGCAGAGATCTCGGGAGGAGGGACTACGAGCAGTACTTC. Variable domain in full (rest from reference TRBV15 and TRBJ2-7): DAMVIQNPRYQVTQFGKPVTLSCSQTLNHNVMYWYQQKSSQAPKLLFHYYDKDFNNEADTPDNFQSRRPNTSFCFLDIRSPGLGDTAMYLCATSRDLGRRDYEQYFGPGTRLTVT.

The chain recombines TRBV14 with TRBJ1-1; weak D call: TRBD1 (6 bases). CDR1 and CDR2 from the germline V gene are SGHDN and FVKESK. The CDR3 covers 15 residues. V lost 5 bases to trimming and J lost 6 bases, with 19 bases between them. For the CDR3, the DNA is TGTGCCAGCAGCTTAAAGTGGGGGGGGCAGTCTGAAGCTTTCTTT. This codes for CASSLKWGGQSEAFF.

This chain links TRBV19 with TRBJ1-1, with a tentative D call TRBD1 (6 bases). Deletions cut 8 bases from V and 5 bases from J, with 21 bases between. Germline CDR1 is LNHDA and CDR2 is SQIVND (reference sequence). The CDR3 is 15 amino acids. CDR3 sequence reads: CASLIGGAAGTEAFF. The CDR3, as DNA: TGTGCCAGTCTCATCGGGGGGGCCGCGGGGACTGAAGCTTTCTTT.